This TCR beta chain was sequenced during a study of T cells after yellow fever vaccination. At the level of the study: Fractions with few cells were prepared using SMART-Seq v4 Ultra Low Input.

TCRdb used MiXCR to reprocess the 5' RACE reads, holding one entry per CDR3 protein. The table shows more than 350,000 distinct CDR3 sequences, with roughly 11% occurring only once. Study results and limitations: Only a small proportion of the clonotypes turned up in both the CD4 and the CD8 compartments, likely arising from convergent recombination. Post-booster samples contained most primary-vaccination clones (more than 95% CD4, about 85% CD8). The secondary response showed a weaker magnitude and a faster peak, day 5 versus 15.

In the case of this clonotype: The target antigen is unknown.

This CDR3 has 17 residues. V shed 0 bases, J shed 3 bases, and the junction held 6 bases outside the gene matches. Germline CDR1 SGHTA, CDR2 FQGTGA. The chain is built from TRBV7-3 and TRBJ2-2, with 8 bases that match TRBD1. Source: PBMCs, taken on the day of the first yellow fever vaccination. This clonotype was sampled from a man between 18 and 29 years old who received the YFV17D yellow fever vaccine. In DNA, the CDR3 is TGTGCCAGCAGCTTAACGCCGGACAGGGCTTACACCGGGGAGCTGTTTTTT. Its protein is CASSLTPDRAYTGELFF.